The entry that follows covers one T cell receptor beta chain sequence. Its antigen is currently unknown. A second PCR of 7 to 11 cycles used a sample-barcoded 5' primer and a J-beta primer mix. TCRdb itself ran the 5' RACE reads through MiXCR, one entry per CDR3 protein. The sample shows 750,000 to 950,000 distinct CDR3 sequences, roughly 26% of them seen only once. Samples had at least 7 million PBMCs isolated from them. The data belong to a study of blood T cells in healthy people across ages. Study-wide points: There were more naive CD4+ cells and higher diversity in long-lived donors than in aged donors.

Separately, the same data were catalogued under a study of T cells of mothers and their children.

This clonotype was sampled from a boy younger than 18 in good health. Source material: blood.

CDR3 amino acids: CASSNRESSYNEQFF. CDR3 in DNA: TGTGCCAGTAGTAATCGGGAGAGCTCCTACAATGAGCAGTTCTTC. This chain uses TRBV19 with TRBJ2-1; perhaps TRBD2 as D (6 bases). The length of the CDR3 is 15 residues. V was cut by 4 bases and J by 0 bases, with 10 bases left in between. Germline lookup yields CDR1 LNHDA and CDR2 SQIVND (reference sequence).